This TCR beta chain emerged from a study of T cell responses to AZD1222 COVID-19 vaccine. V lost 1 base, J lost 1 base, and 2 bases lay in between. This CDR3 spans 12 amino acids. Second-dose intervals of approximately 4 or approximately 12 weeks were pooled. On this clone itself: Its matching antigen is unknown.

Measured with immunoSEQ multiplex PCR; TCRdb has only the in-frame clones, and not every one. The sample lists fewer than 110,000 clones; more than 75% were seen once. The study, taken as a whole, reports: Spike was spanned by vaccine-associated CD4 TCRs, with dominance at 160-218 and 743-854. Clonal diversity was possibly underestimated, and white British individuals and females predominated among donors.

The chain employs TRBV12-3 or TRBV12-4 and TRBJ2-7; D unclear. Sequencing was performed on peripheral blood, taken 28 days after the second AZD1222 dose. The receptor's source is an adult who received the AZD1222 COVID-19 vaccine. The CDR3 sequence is CASSLVSYEQYF. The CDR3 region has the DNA TGTGCCAGCAGTTTAGTGTCCTACGAGCAGTACTTC.